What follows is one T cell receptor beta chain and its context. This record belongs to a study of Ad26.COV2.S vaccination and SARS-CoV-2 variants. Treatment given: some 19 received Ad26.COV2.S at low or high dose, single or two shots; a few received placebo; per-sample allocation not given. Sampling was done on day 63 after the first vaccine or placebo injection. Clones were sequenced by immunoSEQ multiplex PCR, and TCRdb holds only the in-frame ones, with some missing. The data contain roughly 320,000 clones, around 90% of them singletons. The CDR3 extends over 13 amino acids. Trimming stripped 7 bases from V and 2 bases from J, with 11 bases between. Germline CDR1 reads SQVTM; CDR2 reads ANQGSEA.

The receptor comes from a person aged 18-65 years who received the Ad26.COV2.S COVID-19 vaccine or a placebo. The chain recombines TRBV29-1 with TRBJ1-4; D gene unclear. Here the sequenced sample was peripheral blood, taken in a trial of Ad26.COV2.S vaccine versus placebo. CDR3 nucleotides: TGCAGCGGGATAGACGTGACTAATGAAAAACTGTTTTTT. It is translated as CSGIDVTNEKLFF.